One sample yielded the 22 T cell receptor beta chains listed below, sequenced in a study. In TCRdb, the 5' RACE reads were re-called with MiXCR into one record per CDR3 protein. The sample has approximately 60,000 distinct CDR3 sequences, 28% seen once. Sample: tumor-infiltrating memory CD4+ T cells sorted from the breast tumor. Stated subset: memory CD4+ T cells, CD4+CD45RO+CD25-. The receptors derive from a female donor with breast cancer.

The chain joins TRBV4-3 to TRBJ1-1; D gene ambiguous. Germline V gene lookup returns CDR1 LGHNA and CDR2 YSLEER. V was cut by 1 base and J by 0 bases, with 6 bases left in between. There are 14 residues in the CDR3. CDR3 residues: CASSQGPMNTEAFF. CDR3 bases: TGCGCCAGCAGCCAAGGACCGATGAACACTGAAGCTTTCTTT.

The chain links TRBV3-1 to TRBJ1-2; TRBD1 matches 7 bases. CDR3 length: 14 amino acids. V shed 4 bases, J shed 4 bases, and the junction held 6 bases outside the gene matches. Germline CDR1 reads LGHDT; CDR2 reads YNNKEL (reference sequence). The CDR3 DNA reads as TGTGCCAGCAGCCCCCAGGGGGGGACCTATGGCTACACCTTC. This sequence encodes CASSPQGGTYGYTF.

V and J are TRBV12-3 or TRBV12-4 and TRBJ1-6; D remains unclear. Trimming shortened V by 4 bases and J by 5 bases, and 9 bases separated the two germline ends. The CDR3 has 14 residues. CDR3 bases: TGTGCCAGCAGTTCCCGACATAATAATTCACCCCTCCACTTT. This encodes CASSSRHNNSPLHF.

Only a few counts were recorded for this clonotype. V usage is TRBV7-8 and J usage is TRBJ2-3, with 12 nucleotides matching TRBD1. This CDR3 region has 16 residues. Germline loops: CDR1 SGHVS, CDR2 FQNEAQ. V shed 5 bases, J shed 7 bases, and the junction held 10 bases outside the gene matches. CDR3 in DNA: TGTGCCAGCAGCCAAGGGCCGGGACAGGGGGCGTATACGCAGTATTTT. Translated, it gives CASSQGPGQGAYTQYF.

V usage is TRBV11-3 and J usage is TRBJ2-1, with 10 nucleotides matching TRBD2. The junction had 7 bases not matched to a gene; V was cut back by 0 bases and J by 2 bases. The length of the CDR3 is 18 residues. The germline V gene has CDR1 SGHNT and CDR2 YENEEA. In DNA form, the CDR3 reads TGTGCCAGCAGCTTAGATCGAAGCGGGAGGGCGCCCTACAATGAGCAGTTCTTC. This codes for CASSLDRSGRAPYNEQFF.

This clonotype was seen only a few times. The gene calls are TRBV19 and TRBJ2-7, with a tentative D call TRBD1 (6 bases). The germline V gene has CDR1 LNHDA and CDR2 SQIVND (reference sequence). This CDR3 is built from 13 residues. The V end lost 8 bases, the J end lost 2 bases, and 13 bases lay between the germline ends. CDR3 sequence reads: CASASGTTYEQYF. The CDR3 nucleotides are TGTGCCAGTGCCTCTGGGACAACCTACGAGCAGTACTTC.

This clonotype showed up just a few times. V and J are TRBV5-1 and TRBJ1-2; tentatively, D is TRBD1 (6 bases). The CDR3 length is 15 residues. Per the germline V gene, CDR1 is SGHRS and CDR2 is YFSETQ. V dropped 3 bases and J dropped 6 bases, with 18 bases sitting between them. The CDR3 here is CASSSLGGPTDGYTF. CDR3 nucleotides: TGCGCCAGCAGCTCCCTCGGGGGGCCTACAGATGGCTACACCTTC.

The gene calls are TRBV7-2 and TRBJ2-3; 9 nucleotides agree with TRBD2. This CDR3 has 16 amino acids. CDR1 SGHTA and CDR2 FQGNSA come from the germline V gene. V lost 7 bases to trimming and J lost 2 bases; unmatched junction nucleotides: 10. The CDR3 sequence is CASTPGLAGHTDTQYF. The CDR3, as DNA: TGTGCCAGCACCCCGGGCCTAGCGGGACACACAGATACGCAGTATTTT. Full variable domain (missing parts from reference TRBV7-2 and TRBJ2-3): GAGVSQSPSNKVTEKGKDVELRCDPISGHTALYWYRQSLGQGLEFLIYFQGNSAPDKSGLPSDRFSAERTGGSVSTLTIQRTQQEDSAVYLCASTPGLAGHTDTQYFGPGTRLTVL.

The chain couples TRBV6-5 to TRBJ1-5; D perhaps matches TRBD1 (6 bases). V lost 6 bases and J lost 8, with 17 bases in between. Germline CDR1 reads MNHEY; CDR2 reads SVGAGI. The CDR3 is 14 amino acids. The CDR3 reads CASRLNRETEPQHF. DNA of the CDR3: TGTGCCAGCAGACTGAACAGGGAGACTGAGCCCCAGCATTTT.

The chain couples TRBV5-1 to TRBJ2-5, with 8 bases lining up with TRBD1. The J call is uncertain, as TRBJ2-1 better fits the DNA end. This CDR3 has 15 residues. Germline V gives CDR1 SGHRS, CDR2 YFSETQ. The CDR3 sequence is CASSLHGQGYNEQFF. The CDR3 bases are TGCGCCAGCAGCTTGCATGGACAGGGATACAATGAGCAGTTCTTC.

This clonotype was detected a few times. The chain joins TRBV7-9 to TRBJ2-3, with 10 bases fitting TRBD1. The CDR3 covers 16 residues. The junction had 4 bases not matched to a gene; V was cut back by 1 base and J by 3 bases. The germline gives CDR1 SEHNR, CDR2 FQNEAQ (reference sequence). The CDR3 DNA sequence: TGTGCCAGCAGCTTAGAAGGGACAGGGGAGACAGATACGCAGTATTTT. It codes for CASSLEGTGETDTQYF. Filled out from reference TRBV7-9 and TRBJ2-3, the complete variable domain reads DTGVSQNPRHKITKRGQNVTFRCDPISEHNRLYWYRQTLGQGPEFLTYFQNEAQLEKSRLLSDRFSAERPKGSFSTLEIQRTEQGDSAMYLCASSLEGTGETDTQYFGPGTRLTVL.

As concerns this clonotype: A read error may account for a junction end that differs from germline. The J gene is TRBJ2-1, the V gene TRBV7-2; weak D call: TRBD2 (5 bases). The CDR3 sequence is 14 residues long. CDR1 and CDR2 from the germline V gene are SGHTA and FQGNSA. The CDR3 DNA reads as TGTGCCAGCAGCCCCGCTGTTCTCTCAGAGGGTCGTACATTC. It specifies CASSPAVLSEGRTF.

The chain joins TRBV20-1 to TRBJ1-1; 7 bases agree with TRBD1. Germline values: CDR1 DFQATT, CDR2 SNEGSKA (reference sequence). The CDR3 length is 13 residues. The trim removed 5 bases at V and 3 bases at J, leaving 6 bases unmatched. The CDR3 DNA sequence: TGCAGTGCTCCCCGCCAGGGGGACACTGAAGCTTTCTTT. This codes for CSAPRQGDTEAFF.

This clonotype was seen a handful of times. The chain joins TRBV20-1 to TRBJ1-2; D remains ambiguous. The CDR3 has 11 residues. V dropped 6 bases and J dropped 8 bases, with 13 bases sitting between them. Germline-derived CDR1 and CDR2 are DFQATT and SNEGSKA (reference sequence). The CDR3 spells CSADPPGGYTF. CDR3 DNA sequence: TGCAGTGCCGACCCCCCGGGGGGCTACACCTTC.

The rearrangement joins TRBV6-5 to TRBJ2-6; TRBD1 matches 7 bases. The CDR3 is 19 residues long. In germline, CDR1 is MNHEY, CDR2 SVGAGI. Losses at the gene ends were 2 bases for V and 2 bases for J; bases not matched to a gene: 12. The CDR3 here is CASSYVRQGVRTGANVLTF. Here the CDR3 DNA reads TGTGCCAGCAGTTACGTGAGACAGGGAGTTAGAACTGGGGCCAACGTCCTGACTTTC.

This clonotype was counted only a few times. The DNA for the CDR3 is TGTGCCAGCCAACAGGGCCTCTCTGGAAACACCATATATTTT. Amino acids: CASQQGLSGNTIYF. This chain uses TRBV7-2 with TRBJ1-3; maybe TRBD1 (6 bases). From germline, CDR1 is SGHTA and CDR2 FQGNSA. CDR3 length: 14 residues. Trimming cost V 8 bases and J 0 bases, with 11 bases left between them. The whole variable domain, remainder taken from reference TRBV7-2 and TRBJ1-3, is GAGVSQSPSNKVTEKGKDVELRCDPISGHTALYWYRQSLGQGLEFLIYFQGNSAPDKSGLPSDRFSAERTGGSVSTLTIQRTQQEDSAVYLCASQQGLSGNTIYFGEGSWLTVV.

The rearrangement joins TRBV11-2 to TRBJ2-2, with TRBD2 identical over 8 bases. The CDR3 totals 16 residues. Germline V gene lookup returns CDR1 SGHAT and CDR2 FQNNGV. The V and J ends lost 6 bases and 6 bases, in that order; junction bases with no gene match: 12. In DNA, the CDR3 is TGTGCCAGCAGATCCGGGACTAGTATCATCGCCGGGGAGCTGTTTTTT. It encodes CASRSGTSIIAGELFF.

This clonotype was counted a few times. This CDR3 reads CASSAGTEGSAFF. Here the CDR3 DNA reads TGTGCCAGCAGCGCCGGGACAGAGGGTTCGGCTTTCTTT. This chain links TRBV9 with TRBJ1-1; 7 nucleotides match TRBD1. Trimming cost V 3 bases and J 11 bases; bases outside gene matches: 10. Germline V CDR1 and CDR2: SGDLS, YYNGEE. This CDR3 is 13 amino acids long. The whole variable domain, filled in from reference TRBV9 and TRBJ1-1, reads DSGVTQTPKHLITATGQRVTLRCSPRSGDLSVYWYQQSLDQGLQFLIQYYNGEERAKGNILERFSAQQFPDLHSELNLSSLELGDSALYFCASSAGTEGSAFFGQGTRLTVV.

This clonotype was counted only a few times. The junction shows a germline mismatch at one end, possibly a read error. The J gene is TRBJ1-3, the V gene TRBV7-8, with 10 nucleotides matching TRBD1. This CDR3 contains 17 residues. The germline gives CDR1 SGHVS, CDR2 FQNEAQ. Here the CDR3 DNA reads TGTGCCGGCAGCTCCATTCAGGGACAGGGGTGGGGAAACACCATATATTTT. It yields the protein CAGSSIQGQGWGNTIYF. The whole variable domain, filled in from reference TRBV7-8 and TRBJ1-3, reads GAGVSQSPRYKVAKRGQDVALRCDPISGHVSLFWYQQALGQGPEFLTYFQNEAQLDKSGLPSDRFFAERPEGSVSTLKIQRTQQEDSAVYLCAGSSIQGQGWGNTIYFGEGSWLTVV.

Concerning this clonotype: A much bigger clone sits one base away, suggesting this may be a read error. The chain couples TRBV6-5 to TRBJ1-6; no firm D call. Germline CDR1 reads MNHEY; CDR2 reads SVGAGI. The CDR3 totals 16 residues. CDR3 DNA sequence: TGTGCCGGCAGTTACTCGATCCCAAGGAAGGATTCACCCCTCCACTTT. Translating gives CAGSYSIPRKDSPLHF.

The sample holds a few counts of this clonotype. CDR3 DNA: TGTGCCAGCAGCCCAGGGGCTAGCTGGGGGACCCAGTACTTC. It translates to CASSPGASWGTQYF. This sequence joins TRBV7-2 and TRBJ2-5, with TRBD1 as a possible D gene (6 bases). There are 14 residues in the CDR3. Trimming removed 5 bases from V and 7 bases from J, with 17 bases in between. CDR1 is SGHTA and CDR2 is FQGNSA in the germline V gene.

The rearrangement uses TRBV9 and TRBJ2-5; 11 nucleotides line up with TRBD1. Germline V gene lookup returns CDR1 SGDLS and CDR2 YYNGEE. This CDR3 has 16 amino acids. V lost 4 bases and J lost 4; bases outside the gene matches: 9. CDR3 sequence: CASSTTPGQGGETQYF. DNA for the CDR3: TGTGCCAGCAGCACCACCCCGGGACAGGGGGGAGAGACCCAGTACTTC.